The 22 T cell receptor beta chains given below trace back to one sample, sequenced in a study of long-term antiretroviral therapy in people with HIV. Sequencing relied on immunoSEQ assay v3.0, run at survey level. The repertoire was sequenced with immunoSEQ multiplex PCR; TCRdb's copy has only in-frame clones and lacks some. The sample lists 30,000 to 40,000 clones, roughly 80% seen once, with around 13% in the top ten. The sample in question was unsorted PBMCs, obtained 0.3 years after starting antiretroviral therapy. Every receptor here comes from a young man with HIV.

This clone was observed a few times. The chain joins TRBV7-9 to TRBJ1-2; 7 nucleotides agree with TRBD1. V was pared by 4 bases and J by 0 bases, with 14 bases of the junction left unmatched. The CDR3 runs to 18 residues. Germline-derived CDR1 and CDR2 are SEHNR and FQNEAQ (reference sequence). CDR3 residues: CASSSTRPGTDPNYGYTF. In nucleotides, the CDR3 is TGTGCCAGCAGCTCCACACGTCCCGGGACAGATCCTAACTATGGCTACACCTTC.

The chain combines TRBV14 with TRBJ2-5; 10 bases are shared with TRBD2. Trimming removed 0 bases from V and 6 bases from J; junction bases left unmatched: 10. This CDR3 is 17 amino acids long. From germline, CDR1 is SGHDN and CDR2 FVKESK. CDR3 in amino acids: CASSQDRQRGGGKTQYF. As DNA, the CDR3 is TGTGCCAGCAGCCAAGATCGCCAGCGGGGGGGCGGGAAGACCCAGTACTTC.

The J gene is TRBJ1-1, the V gene TRBV5-8, with no clear D. Germline-derived CDR1 and CDR2 are SGHTS and YDEGEE. This CDR3 contains 17 residues. Trimming cost V 0 bases and J 7 bases, with 22 bases left between them. The CDR3 nucleotides are TGTGCCAGCAGCTTGGGGGCCGGATCGTGGCTCGTGATTGAAGCTTTCTTT. Translated: CASSLGAGSWLVIEAFF.

This sequence joins TRBV6-6 and TRBJ1-1; D possibly corresponds to TRBD1 (5 bases). CDR1 and CDR2 from the germline V gene are MNHNY and SVGAGI (reference sequence). The CDR3 runs 16 residues. V lost 2 bases and J 0 bases, leaving 13 bases between the germline ends. Here the CDR3 reads CASSYRGGAVNTEAFF. The CDR3 DNA reads as TGTGCCAGCAGTTACAGGGGTGGGGCCGTGAACACTGAAGCTTTCTTT.

By share, this clone counts as medium-sized. The chain links TRBV2 to TRBJ1-5, with unresolved D. The CDR3 extends over 13 amino acids. From germline, CDR1 is SNHLY and CDR2 FYNNEI. Trimming took 6 bases from V and 4 from J, leaving 10 bases between them. The CDR3 DNA reads as TGTGCCAGCAGGGACGGTGCTAATCAGCCCCAGCATTTT. Its protein is CASRDGANQPQHF.

This clone came up a few times. V gene TRBV9 combines with J gene TRBJ1-3; D gene ambiguous. Germline assignment: CDR1 SGDLS and CDR2 YYNGEE. Trimming removed 2 bases from V and 2 bases from J, with 11 bases in between. This CDR3 spans 15 amino acids. Here the CDR3 reads CASSVEGAPGNTIYF. DNA for the CDR3: TGTGCCAGCAGCGTGGAGGGTGCCCCTGGAAACACCATATATTTT.

This chain joins TRBV7-8 and TRBJ2-3; 11 positions match TRBD2. The CDR3 runs to 17 residues. With 1 base clipped from V and 4 bases from J, the junction kept 7 bases outside the gene matches. CDR1 SGHVS and CDR2 FQNEAQ come from the germline V gene. The CDR3 reads CASSLGSGRAPADTQYF. The CDR3 DNA follows: TGTGCCAGCAGCTTAGGTAGCGGGAGGGCCCCCGCAGATACGCAGTATTTT.

This chain links TRBV25-1 with TRBJ2-3; D is possibly TRBD2 (5 bases). The CDR3 runs 14 residues. Germline CDR1 is MGHDK and CDR2 is SYGVNS. V was shortened by 3 bases and J by 6 bases, with 13 bases between the two germline ends. The chain's CDR3 is CASSDGILSDTQYF. For the CDR3, the DNA is TGTGCCAGCAGTGACGGGATCTTATCCGATACGCAGTATTTT.

The J gene is TRBJ2-7, the V gene TRBV14; D may be TRBD1 (5 bases). This CDR3 has 13 amino acids. The V end was cut by 3 bases, the J end by 6 bases, with 12 bases between. The germline V gene encodes CDR1 SGHDN and CDR2 FVKESK. The chain's CDR3 is CASSHLIGVEQYF. CDR3 DNA sequence: TGTGCCAGCAGCCATCTTATAGGGGTCGAGCAGTACTTC. Combining the CDR3 with reference TRBV14 and TRBJ2-7 gives the whole variable domain EAGVTQFPSHSVIEKGQTVTLRCDPISGHDNLYWYRRVMGKEIKFLLHFVKESKQDESGMPNNRFLAERTGGTYSTLKVQPAELEDSGVYFCASSHLIGVEQYFGPGTRLTVT.

The rearrangement joins TRBV5-1 to TRBJ1-1, with unresolved D. Per germline, CDR1 SGHRS and CDR2 YFSETQ. V lost 0 bases to trimming and J lost 2 bases, with 8 bases between them. This CDR3 region has 14 residues. The CDR3 is CASSLDQTNTEAFF. DNA for the CDR3: TGCGCCAGCAGCTTGGATCAGACCAACACTGAAGCTTTCTTT.

The chain recombines TRBV5-6 with TRBJ1-1; D is possibly TRBD1 (6 bases). V was trimmed by 2 bases and J by 5 bases, leaving 13 bases between them. Germline V gene lookup returns CDR1 SGHDT and CDR2 YYEEEE. The CDR3 runs to 14 residues. For the CDR3, the DNA is TGTGCCAGCAGCTTTACAGGGCCGAAAACTGAAGCTTTCTTT. It codes for CASSFTGPKTEAFF.

The chain is built from TRBV4-3 and TRBJ2-7, with 9 bases that match TRBD2. The length of the CDR3 is 16 residues. V lost 0 bases to trimming and J lost 5 bases; unmatched junction nucleotides: 8. Germline V gives CDR1 LGHNA, CDR2 YSLEER. CDR3 coding DNA: TGCGCCAGCAGCCAAGACAGGGGCGGGAGGGCTGACGAGCAGTACTTC. As protein: CASSQDRGGRADEQYF.

The genes are TRBV9 and TRBJ1-2; a possible D gene is TRBD1 (6 bases). Germline CDR1 reads SGDLS; CDR2 reads YYNGEE. V gave up 3 bases and J gave up 8 bases, with 14 bases separating them. The CDR3 is 13 amino acids. Here the CDR3 DNA reads TGTGCCAGCAGCGGGTCCAAGGGGGTCGGCTACACCTTC. Protein: CASSGSKGVGYTF.

CDR3 DNA sequence: TGTGCCAGCAGTAGGCCGGCAGGGGGGACGGGGGAGCTGTTTTTT. This sequence encodes CASSRPAGGTGELFF. V usage is TRBV6-1 and J usage is TRBJ2-2, with a possible D match to TRBD1 (7 bases). The CDR3 contains 15 residues. V was shortened by 5 bases and J by 8 bases, with 18 bases between the two germline ends. The germline V gene has CDR1 MNHNS and CDR2 SASEGT.

The chain combines TRBV6-1 with TRBJ2-3, with unresolved D. This CDR3 has 15 amino acids. V was clipped by 6 bases and J by 2 bases, with 15 bases between them. Germline-derived CDR1 and CDR2 are MNHNS and SASEGT. The CDR3 spells CASSARARTTDTQYF. CDR3 DNA sequence: TGTGCCAGCAGCGCCAGAGCCCGGACCACAGATACGCAGTATTTT.

The rearrangement uses TRBV5-4 and TRBJ1-6; D might be TRBD1 (5 bases). The CDR3 spans 16 residues. Germline V gene data show CDR1 as SGHNT and CDR2 as YYREEE (reference sequence). The V end lost 1 base, the J end lost 9 bases, and 17 bases lay between the germline ends. CDR3 sequence (DNA): TGTGCCAGCAGCTTGCTGGACTCAGATCAGGGTTCACCCCTCCACTTT. Translated: CASSLLDSDQGSPLHF.

J is TRBJ2-7 and V is TRBV18; 10 bases fit TRBD2. Germline assignment: CDR1 KGHSH and CDR2 LQKENI. J gave up 1 base and V 3 bases, and 3 bases lay outside the gene matches. CDR3 size: 15 residues. This chain's CDR3 is CASSPTSGTSYEQYF. As DNA, the CDR3 is TGTGCCAGCTCACCCACTAGCGGGACGTCCTACGAGCAGTACTTC.

The chain recombines TRBV15 with TRBJ1-1; 11 bases are shared with TRBD1. V lost 7 bases, J lost 12 bases, and 13 bases stayed unmatched. CDR1 is LNHNV, CDR2 YYDKDF, per germline (reference sequence). The CDR3 has 14 residues. The CDR3 coding sequence is TGTGCCACCAACCCCGGACAGGGGGCGGGAAAGACTTTCTTT. The encoded protein is CATNPGQGAGKTFF.

The V call is TRBV6-5, the J call TRBJ1-4, with TRBD1 as a possible D gene (5 bases). The germline gives CDR1 MNHEY, CDR2 SVGAGI. The V and J ends lost 2 bases and 10 bases respectively, with 14 bases between them. The CDR3 covers 14 residues. The CDR3 is CASSYGALVGKLFF. CDR3 nucleotides: TGTGCCAGCAGTTACGGGGCCCTTGTAGGAAAACTGTTTTTT.

This clone has just a few counts. The chain has TRBV5-4 and TRBJ1-2, with unresolved D. V lost 2 bases and J 5 bases, leaving 7 bases between the germline ends. This CDR3 has 12 residues. Germline CDR1 reads SGHNT; CDR2 reads YYREEE (reference sequence). DNA for the CDR3: TGTGCCAGCAGCTTATTCGGGTATGGCTACACCTTC. This codes for CASSLFGYGYTF.

The rearrangement uses TRBV18 and TRBJ2-3; the D is unclear. V lost 2 bases to trimming and J lost 1 base, with 13 bases between them. Per the germline V gene, CDR1 is KGHSH and CDR2 is LQKENI. CDR3 length: 16 amino acids. CDR3 sequence (DNA): TGTGCCAGCTCACCAACAGTCTCTGGGGGCACAGATACGCAGTATTTT. It encodes CASSPTVSGGTDTQYF.

This chain joins TRBV2 and TRBJ2-2; the D is unclear. Germline V gene data show CDR1 as SNHLY and CDR2 as FYNNEI. The CDR3 consists of 13 residues. The V end lost 1 base, the J end lost 6 bases, and 6 bases lay between the germline ends. CDR3 sequence reads: CASSEGVSGELFF. DNA of the CDR3: TGTGCCAGCAGTGAAGGGGTATCCGGGGAGCTGTTTTTT.